This entry lists 26 T cell receptor beta chains sequenced from one sample in a study of cytomegalovirus exposure and HLA in healthy donors. The PCR used 60 Vbeta and 13 Jbeta primers. This table comes from immunoSEQ multiplex PCR, and its TCRdb copy is limited to in-frame clones, with some not included. The table shows some 130,000 clones, with approximately 81% occurring only once. Sequences were obtained from PBMCs. Receptor source: a male donor in good health and CMV-seronegative.

This chain uses TRBV27 with TRBJ2-1; 13 bases line up with TRBD2. With 2 bases clipped from V and 6 bases from J, the junction kept 4 bases outside the gene matches. Germline V gene sequence: CDR1 MNHEY, CDR2 SMNVEV (reference sequence). CDR3 size: 16 residues. In DNA form, the CDR3 reads TGTGCCAGCAGTTTAACTAGCGGGGGGGCGGGCAATGAGCAGTTCTTC. Its protein is CASSLTSGGAGNEQFF.

The J gene is TRBJ2-5, the V gene TRBV9; TRBD1 matches 7 bases. CDR1 is SGDLS and CDR2 is YYNGEE in the germline V gene. V lost 3 bases, J lost 2 bases, and 16 bases stayed unmatched. The CDR3 is 18 residues long. The CDR3 sequence is CASSASLYTGQLQETQYF. The CDR3 region has the DNA TGTGCCAGCAGCGCTAGTTTGTATACGGGACAGTTACAAGAGACCCAGTACTTC.

The J gene is TRBJ2-7, the V gene TRBV6-5, with a tentative D call TRBD2 (7 bases). V lost 6 bases, J lost 5 bases, and 17 bases lay in between. The CDR3 is 14 residues long. Looked up from germline, CDR1 is MNHEY and CDR2 is SVGAGI. CDR3 in DNA: TGTGCCAGCAGCCCGCAATCGGGGGGCGACGAGCAGTACTTC. It encodes CASSPQSGGDEQYF.

This clone occurred a few times. V usage is TRBV7-9 and J usage is TRBJ2-1; 9 bases align to TRBD2. Germline CDR1 reads SEHNR; CDR2 reads FQNEAQ (reference sequence). CDR3 length: 15 amino acids. The V gene end was trimmed by 2 bases and the J gene end by 9 bases; junction bases not matched to a gene: 8. CDR3 DNA sequence: TGTGCCAGCAGCTTACTTGGCGGGAGGGCCCTTGAGCAGTTCTTC. Its translation: CASSLLGGRALEQFF.

The chain carries TRBV18 and TRBJ1-2; 7 bases agree with TRBD1. The germline CDR1 and CDR2 sequences are KGHSH and LQKENI. J gave up 5 bases and V 6 bases, and 12 bases lay outside the gene matches. The CDR3 is made up of 15 amino acids. The CDR3 reads CASSRRDSFSYGYTF. The CDR3, as DNA: TGTGCCAGCTCCAGGCGGGACAGCTTCTCATATGGCTACACCTTC.

V gene TRBV27 combines with J gene TRBJ1-2; TRBD1 aligns across 10 bases. J gave up 2 bases and V 4 bases, and 4 bases lay outside the gene matches. Per germline, CDR1 MNHEY and CDR2 SMNVEV (reference sequence). There are 15 residues in the CDR3. CDR3 nucleotides: TGTGCCAGCAGTTCCCTGGACAGGGGGAACTATGGCTACACCTTC. Protein: CASSSLDRGNYGYTF.

The V call is TRBV7-9, the J call TRBJ1-6; 7 bases fit TRBD1. The CDR3 contains 15 residues. Trimming removed 5 bases from V and 5 bases from J; junction bases left unmatched: 6. Germline values: CDR1 SEHNR, CDR2 FQNEAQ (reference sequence). The CDR3 loop reads CASSVRDSDNSPLHF. CDR3 nucleotides: TGTGCCAGCAGCGTCCGGGACAGTGATAATTCACCCCTCCACTTT. The full variable domain, in which reference TRBV7-9 and TRBJ1-6 provide the parts outside the CDR3, is DTGVSQNPRHKITKRGQNVTFRCDPISEHNRLYWYRQTLGQGPEFLTYFQNEAQLEKSRLLSDRFSAERPKGSFSTLEIQRTEQGDSAMYLCASSVRDSDNSPLHFGNGTRLTVT.

V gene TRBV27 combines with J gene TRBJ2-1; D may be TRBD2 (7 bases). This CDR3 is built from 14 residues. Germline-derived CDR1 and CDR2 are MNHEY and SMNVEV (reference sequence). Trimming shortened V by 2 bases and J by 4 bases, and 9 bases separated the two germline ends. This CDR3 reads CASSLEGGYNEQFF. The CDR3 nucleotides are TGTGCCAGCAGTTTAGAGGGGGGGTACAATGAGCAGTTCTTC.

V usage is TRBV6-5 and J usage is TRBJ1-2; TRBD1 agrees at 8 bases. The CDR3 has 13 amino acids. Trimming removed 2 bases from V and 6 bases from J; junction bases left unmatched: 2. In germline, CDR1 is MNHEY, CDR2 SVGAGI. Here the CDR3 DNA reads TGTGCCAGCAGTTACGGACAGGGAAATGGCTACACCTTC. This sequence encodes CASSYGQGNGYTF.

The V gene is TRBV2, the J gene TRBJ1-2, with D possibly TRBD1 on 6 matching bases. Trimming removed 6 bases at V and 0 bases at J, with 11 bases between. CDR1 and CDR2 (germline): SNHLY, FYNNEI. The CDR3 length is 14 residues. The CDR3 is CASRAGTSNYGYTF. The CDR3 DNA is TGTGCCAGCAGGGCCGGGACATCTAACTATGGCTACACCTTC.

This clone was detected once. The V and J genes are TRBV28 and TRBJ1-6, with TRBD1 matching 9 bases. This CDR3 has 15 residues. CDR1 is MDHEN and CDR2 is SYDVKM in the germline V gene. With 4 bases clipped from V and 9 bases from J, the junction kept 7 bases outside the gene matches. The chain's CDR3 is CASSSPGQGGSPLHF. DNA for the CDR3: TGTGCCAGCAGTTCCCCGGGACAGGGAGGTTCACCCCTCCACTTT.

V gene TRBV6-5 combines with J gene TRBJ1-2; D unclear. Germline V gene lookup returns CDR1 MNHEY and CDR2 SVGAGI. V lost 5 bases and J lost 7, with 14 bases in between. The CDR3 loop spans 13 amino acids. CDR3 sequence (DNA): TGTGCCAGCAGTCAGGAGGGTTCAGCTGGCTACACCTTC. Translating it yields CASSQEGSAGYTF.

This chain uses TRBV4-2 with TRBJ1-4; D not resolved. V was trimmed by 0 bases and J by 3 bases, leaving 8 bases between them. The CDR3 has 15 residues. CDR1 and CDR2 from the germline V gene are LGHNA and YNFKEQ. In DNA form, the CDR3 reads TGTGCCAGCAGCCAAGATTGGCCAGCTAATGAAAAACTGTTTTTT. As protein: CASSQDWPANEKLFF.

V usage is TRBV15 and J usage is TRBJ2-3; TRBD2 aligns across 15 bases. This CDR3 comprises 17 residues. V was pared by 1 base and J by 5 bases, with 4 bases of the junction left unmatched. Per the germline V gene, CDR1 is LNHNV and CDR2 is YYDKDF (reference sequence). The CDR3 spells CATSRGGLAGGQDTQYF. CDR3 in DNA: TGTGCCACCAGCAGAGGAGGACTAGCGGGGGGGCAAGATACGCAGTATTTT.

The V and J genes are TRBV28 and TRBJ1-2; the match to TRBD1 covers 9 bases. V trimming: 1 base; J trimming: 3 bases; junction bases outside the gene matches: 3. Germline V lookup: CDR1 MDHEN, CDR2 SYDVKM. The CDR3 covers 15 residues. CDR3: CASSLSGTGYYGYTF. The CDR3 nucleotides read TGTGCCAGCAGTTTATCCGGGACAGGGTACTATGGCTACACCTTC.

This chain uses TRBV18 with TRBJ1-2, with 8 bases lining up with TRBD1. V shed 2 bases and J 3 bases; nucleotides not matched to a gene: 20. Germline CDR1 KGHSH, CDR2 LQKENI. There are 20 residues in the CDR3. The CDR3 DNA reads as TGTGCCAGCTCACCATCCTTAGGACAGGGTGGCCTCGGCGGCGACTATGGCTACACCTTC. Its translation: CASSPSLGQGGLGGDYGYTF. The entire variable domain, with the rest obtained from reference TRBV18 and TRBJ1-2, is as follows: NAGVMQNPRHLVRRRGQEARLRCSPMKGHSHVYWYRQLPEEGLKFMVYLQKENIIDESGMPKERFSAEFPKEGPSILRIQQVVRGDSAAYFCASSPSLGQGGLGGDYGYTFGSGTRLTVV.

The chain has TRBV20-1 and TRBJ2-1; 12 bases are a match to TRBD2. The CDR3 runs to 11 residues. In germline, CDR1 is DFQATT, CDR2 SNEGSKA (reference sequence). The J segment lost 15 bases and the V segment lost 6 bases, leaving 6 bases of the junction unmatched. Here the CDR3 DNA reads TGCAGTGCCACTAGCGGGGGGACTTTGTTCTTC. It codes for CSATSGGTLFF.

The DNA of the CDR3 is TGTGCCAGCAGCTTAAGGCCGGGGGCCGGGGAGCTGTTTTTT. Protein sequence: CASSLRPGAGELFF. The gene calls are TRBV7-2 and TRBJ2-2, with D perhaps TRBD2 (6 bases). The CDR3 length is 14 residues. Germline V gives CDR1 SGHTA, CDR2 FQGNSA. Trimming shortened V by 2 bases and J by 6 bases, and 10 bases separated the two germline ends.

The chain is built from TRBV18 and TRBJ2-6, with 7 bases lining up with TRBD1. Germline CDR1 and CDR2: KGHSH and LQKENI. This CDR3 contains 19 residues. The V gene end was trimmed by 1 base and the J gene end by 0 bases; junction bases not matched to a gene: 9. In DNA form, the CDR3 reads TGTGCCAGCTCACCACGTACCGGGACAGACCGCTCTGGGGCCAACGTCCTGACTTTC. Translation gives CASSPRTGTDRSGANVLTF.

This chain joins TRBV11-2 and TRBJ2-5, with 7 bases lining up with TRBD1. The CDR3 extends over 13 amino acids. V lost 5 bases to trimming and J lost 4 bases; unmatched junction nucleotides: 4. Looked up from germline, CDR1 is SGHAT and CDR2 is FQNNGV. CDR3 sequence reads: CASSINRGETQYF. CDR3 DNA sequence: TGTGCCAGCAGCATTAACAGGGGAGAGACCCAGTACTTC.

The chain links TRBV19 to TRBJ2-1, with a weak D call TRBD2 (6 bases). Trimming took 1 base from V and 1 from J, leaving 8 bases between them. This CDR3 has 15 residues. CDR1 LNHDA and CDR2 SQIVND come from the germline V gene (reference sequence). Written as DNA, the CDR3 is TGTGCCAGTAGTATAGTGGCGGGATCCTACAATGAGCAGTTCTTC. Translating gives CASSIVAGSYNEQFF.

The chain employs TRBV18 and TRBJ1-1, with 9 bases fitting TRBD1. V lost 5 bases and J lost 4; bases outside the gene matches: 8. CDR3 length equals 15 residues. Germline V lookup: CDR1 KGHSH, CDR2 LQKENI. CDR3 in DNA: TGTGCCAGCTCAACAGGGACAGGGCAGAGCACTGAAGCTTTCTTT. It codes for CASSTGTGQSTEAFF.

This rearrangement joins TRBV28 to TRBJ1-3, with D unresolved. The V end lost 4 bases, the J end lost 0 bases, and 16 bases lay between the germline ends. Germline CDR1 MDHEN, CDR2 SYDVKM. The CDR3 loop spans 17 amino acids. CDR3 amino acids: CASSSLGPPFSGNTIYF. DNA for the CDR3: TGTGCCAGCAGTTCCCTGGGCCCACCATTCTCTGGAAACACCATATATTTT.

This chain uses TRBV6-1 with TRBJ1-1; D might be TRBD1 (6 bases). The CDR3 spans 14 residues. Germline values: CDR1 MNHNS, CDR2 SASEGT. V dropped 5 bases and J dropped 3 bases, with 13 bases sitting between them. CDR3 DNA sequence: TGTGCCAGCAGTTCCCGGGACACGTACACTGAAGCTTTCTTT. This translates into CASSSRDTYTEAFF.

The CDR3 bases are TGTGCCAGCAGCCAAGCACAGGGTATAAAGGCAGCTTTCTTT. It encodes CASSQAQGIKAAFF. The V gene is TRBV7-2, the J gene TRBJ1-1; tentative D call: TRBD1 (6 bases). V lost 5 bases and J 10 bases, leaving 20 bases between the germline ends. The CDR3 has 14 residues. The germline V gene encodes CDR1 SGHTA and CDR2 FQGNSA.

This clone was detected only once. J is TRBJ1-3 and V is TRBV28; no definite D call. Trimming took off 2 bases at V and 4 bases at J, with 9 bases between the two ends. Germline loops: CDR1 MDHEN, CDR2 SYDVKM. This CDR3 is built from 14 residues. The CDR3 nucleotides are TGTGCCAGCAGTTTACGGCGGGCAGGAAACACCATATATTTT. As protein: CASSLRRAGNTIYF.